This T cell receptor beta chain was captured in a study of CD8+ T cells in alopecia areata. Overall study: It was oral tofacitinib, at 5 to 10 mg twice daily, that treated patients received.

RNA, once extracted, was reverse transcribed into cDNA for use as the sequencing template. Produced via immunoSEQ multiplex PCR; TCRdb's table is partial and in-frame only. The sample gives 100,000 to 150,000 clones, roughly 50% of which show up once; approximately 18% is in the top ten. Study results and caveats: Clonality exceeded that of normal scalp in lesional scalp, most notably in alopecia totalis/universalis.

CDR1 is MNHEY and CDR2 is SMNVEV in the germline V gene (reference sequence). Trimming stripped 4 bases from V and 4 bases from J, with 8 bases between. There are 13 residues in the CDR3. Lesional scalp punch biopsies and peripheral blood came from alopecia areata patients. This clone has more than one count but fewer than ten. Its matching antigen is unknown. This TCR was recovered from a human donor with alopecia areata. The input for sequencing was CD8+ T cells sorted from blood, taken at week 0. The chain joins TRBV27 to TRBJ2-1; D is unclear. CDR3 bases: TGTGCCAGCAGTTATCATAGGTACAATGAGCAGTTCTTC. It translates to CASSYHRYNEQFF.